This is a list of T cell receptor beta chains from one sample in a study of CD8+ T cells in alopecia areata. Only in-frame clones appear in the TCRdb table, and some are missing; sequencing was by immunoSEQ multiplex PCR. The sample has more than 150,000 clones, under 60% seen once. The sequencing used CD8+ T cells sorted from blood, collected at week 24, from a patient treated with tofacitinib. All receptors come from a human donor with alopecia areata. The CDR3 runs from the conserved cysteine through the conserved F or W. D genes are given only for firm matches. Clone sizes are given selectively: once, few, many, or a class where the clone is expanded.

>.|.|TRBJ1-5|TRBV15
CATIAGDSNQPQHF
TGTGCCACCATTGCAGGGGATAGCAATCAGCCCCAGCATTTT
>.|.|TRBJ1-2|TRBV28
CASSLYITEDSYGYTF
TGTGCCAGCAGTTTATACATCACCGAGGATAGCTATGGCTACACCTTC
>TRBD2|.|TRBJ2-1|TRBV29-1
CSVPPTSGAYNEQFF
TGCAGCGTTCCCCCGACTAGCGGGGCTTACAATGAGCAGTTCTTC
>.|.|TRBJ1-3|TRBV19
CASSTLRGSGNTIYF
TGTGCCAGTAGTACACTAAGGGGATCGGGAAACACCATATATTTT
>.|few|TRBJ2-2|TRBV11-2
CASSRPSVPKRTGELFF
TGTGCCAGCAGCCGACCCTCCGTACCCAAACGCACCGGGGAGCTGTTTTTT
>.|.|TRBJ1-1|TRBV7-6
CASSLDSGRYTEAFF
TGTGCCAGCAGCTTAGACTCGGGGAGATACACTGAAGCTTTCTTT
>TRBD2|.|TRBJ2-1|TRBV7-8
CAATGIGGDEQFF
TGTGCCGCGACGGGTATCGGGGGGGATGAGCAGTTCTTC
>TRBD1|.|TRBJ2-5|TRBV13
CASSSRGPRETQYF
TGTGCCAGCAGCTCCAGGGGGCCGCGGGAGACCCAGTACTTC
>.|.|TRBJ1-2|TRBV5-4
CASSHRDNTNYGYTF
TGTGCCAGCAGCCACAGGGACAATACTAACTATGGCTACACCTTC
>.|.|TRBJ1-2|TRBV25-1
CASSEVDGPVGYTF
TGTGCCAGCAGTGAGGTCGACGGTCCCGTAGGCTACACCTTC
>.|.|TRBJ2-5|TRBV30
CAWMGPGETQYF
TGTGCCTGGATGGGCCCAGGAGAGACCCAGTACTTC
>.|.|TRBJ1-1|TRBV5-4
CASSLASAEAFF
TGTGCCAGCAGCTTAGCGAGCGCTGAAGCTTTCTTT
>TRBD1|.|TRBJ1-1|TRBV7-9
CASSSERQGNTEAFF
TGTGCCAGCAGCTCGGAGAGACAGGGGAACACTGAAGCTTTCTTT
>.|.|TRBJ1-1|TRBV30
CAWSYNTEAFF
TGTGCCTGGAGTTACAACACTGAAGCTTTCTTT
>.|few|TRBJ2-5|TRBV27
CASSLQGPRVETQYF
TGTGCCAGCAGTTTGCAGGGCCCTAGAGTAGAGACCCAGTACTTC
>.|.|TRBJ2-3|TRBV7-8
CASSLLVVADTQYF
TGTGCCAGCAGCTTATTGGTAGTTGCAGATACGCAGTATTTT
>.|few|TRBJ2-7|TRBV5-6
CASSYSSGDPYEQYF
TGTGCCAGCAGTTACTCCTCCGGGGACCCCTACGAGCAGTACTTC
>.|once|TRBJ2-7|TRBV21-1
CASSKLNISYEQYF
TGTGCCAGCAGCAAACTTAACATCTCCTACGAGCAGTACTTC
>.|.|TRBJ2-5|TRBV29-1
CSVEEGETQYF
TGCAGCGTTGAAGAAGGAGAGACCCAGTACTTC
>.|.|TRBJ2-7|TRBV29-1
CSVRAGSYEQYF
TGCAGCGTCAGGGCCGGCTCCTACGAGCAGTACTTC
>.|.|TRBJ1-3|TRBV4-1
CASSQAPSSGNTIYF
TGCGCCAGCAGCCAAGCACCGAGCTCTGGAAACACCATATATTTT
>.|few|TRBJ2-7|TRBV27
CASSGERAYEQYF
TGTGCCAGCAGCGGCGAGCGTGCCTACGAGCAGTACTTC
>.|.|TRBJ2-5|TRBV27
CATLDQETQYF
TGTGCCACCCTCGACCAAGAGACCCAGTACTTC
>.|many|TRBJ2-2|TRBV4-1
CASSQGLTNTGELFF
TGCGCCAGCAGCCAAGGACTGACGAACACCGGGGAGCTGTTTTTT
>TRBD1|.|TRBJ1-6|TRBV2
CASSTPGQPNSPLHF
TGTGCCAGCAGTACTCCGGGACAGCCTAATTCACCCCTCCACTTT
>.|.|TRBJ1-1|TRBV30
CAWSVRGFEAFF
TGTGCCTGGAGTGTACGAGGGTTTGAAGCTTTCTTT
>.|.|TRBJ1-4|TRBV9
CASSSTTGANEKLFF
TGTGCCAGCAGCTCTACGACTGGGGCTAATGAAAAACTGTTTTTT
>TRBD1|few|TRBJ2-5|TRBV27
CASSVGTEETQYF
TGTGCCAGCAGTGTAGGGACAGAGGAGACCCAGTACTTC
>TRBD1|.|TRBJ1-5|TRBV5-5
CASSPTGDSNQPQHF
TGTGCCAGCAGCCCGACAGGGGATAGCAATCAGCCCCAGCATTTT
>.|.|TRBJ2-7|TRBV11-2
CASSRVYLDEQYF
TGTGCCAGCAGTCGGGTTTATCTCGACGAGCAGTACTTC
>TRBD1|few|TRBJ1-1|TRBV29-1
CSGRRDRGVLTEAFF
TGCAGCGGCCGCCGGGACAGGGGGGTTCTCACTGAAGCTTTCTTT
>.|.|TRBJ2-1|TRBV4-1
CASSQDFYRVPAYNEQFF
TGCGCCAGCAGCCAAGATTTTTATCGCGTGCCGGCCTACAATGAGCAGTTCTTC
>.|few|TRBJ2-1|TRBV19
CASSIADYNEQFF
TGTGCCAGTAGTATAGCAGACTACAATGAGCAGTTCTTC
>TRBD2|.|TRBJ2-1|TRBV2
CASSEAGLGFF
TGTGCCAGCAGTGAAGCGGGACTAGGGTTCTTC
>.|few|TRBJ2-5|TRBV4-1
CASSQGSTSRETQYF
TGCGCCAGCAGCCAAGGGTCGACTTCGCGAGAGACCCAGTACTTC
>.|.|TRBJ1-2|TRBV6-6
CASSHTGDGYTF
TGTGCCAGCAGTCATACTGGGGATGGCTACACCTTC
>.|.|TRBJ2-7|TRBV5-6
CASSLGAGWTYEQYF
TGTGCCAGCAGCTTGGGGGCGGGATGGACCTACGAGCAGTACTTC
>.|.|TRBJ2-5|TRBV30
CAYEQTNQETQYF
TGTGCTTACGAACAGACAAACCAAGAGACCCAGTACTTC
>TRBD2|.|TRBJ2-3|TRBV10-3
CAIRGELRLAENTDTQYF
TGTGCCATCAGGGGGGAGCTCCGACTAGCGGAAAACACAGATACGCAGTATTTT